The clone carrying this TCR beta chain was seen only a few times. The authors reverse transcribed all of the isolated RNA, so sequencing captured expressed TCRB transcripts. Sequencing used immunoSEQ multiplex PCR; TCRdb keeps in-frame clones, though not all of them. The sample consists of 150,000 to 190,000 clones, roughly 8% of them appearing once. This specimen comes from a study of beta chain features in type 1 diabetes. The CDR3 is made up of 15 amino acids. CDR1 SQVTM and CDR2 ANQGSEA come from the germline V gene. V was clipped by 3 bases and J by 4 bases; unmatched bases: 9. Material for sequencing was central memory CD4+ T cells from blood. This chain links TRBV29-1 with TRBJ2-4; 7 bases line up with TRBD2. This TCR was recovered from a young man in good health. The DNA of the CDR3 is TGCAGCGTTGAGTGGGGGGGGGATCGTAAAAACATTCAGTACTTC. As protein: CSVEWGGDRKNIQYF.